These T cell receptor beta chains were read from a single sample in a study of T cells in Graves' hyperthyroidism and ophthalmopathy. TCRdb re-derived calls from the multiplex PCR reads in MiXCR, one entry per CDR3 protein. This table has 410,000 or so distinct CDR3 sequences, around 15% appearing once. The source material was blood. Receptor source: a man aged 18 to 30 with Graves' ophthalmopathy. CDR3s include the opening cysteine and the closing phenylalanine or tryptophan. The D gene is left open where the match is weak. Clone size is not always given. Where it is, it says once, few, many or a class for expanded clones.

size | J | V | D | DNA | CDR3
many | TRBJ2-3 | TRBV6-1 | NA | TGTGCCAGCAGTGATAGGGCAACAGATACGCAGTATTTT | CASSDRATDTQYF
many | TRBJ1-5 | TRBV27 | TRBD1 | TGTGCCAGCAGCCGGGACAGATATAATCAGCCCCAGCATTTT | CASSRDRYNQPQHF
many | TRBJ1-5 | TRBV12-3/TRBV12-4 | NA | TGTGCCAGCAGTTTTAGGTCCAATCAGCCCCAGCATTTT | CASSFRSNQPQHF
NA | TRBJ1-5 | TRBV19 | NA | TGTGCCAGTAGTATCCAGACGGTTCGCAATCAGCCCCAGCATTTT | CASSIQTVRNQPQHF
NA | TRBJ2-4 | TRBV20-1 | NA | TGCAGTGCTTCAGACAGGTTAATAAAAAACATTCAGTACTTC | CSASDRLIKNIQYF
few | TRBJ2-1 | TRBV7-9 | NA | TGTGCCAGCTCTCGCGACAGGGGGCTAGCGGGAGTCTACAATGAGCAGTTCTTC | CASSRDRGLAGVYNEQFF
many | TRBJ2-7 | TRBV13 | NA | TGTGCCAGCAGCGACCGGGGAGCAACCTACGAGCAGTACTTC | CASSDRGATYEQYF
NA | TRBJ2-5 | TRBV10-3 | TRBD2 | TGTGCCATCAGTGAAAGCGGGGGGGAAGAGACCCAGTACTTC | CAISESGGEETQYF
many | TRBJ1-1 | TRBV18 | TRBD1 | TGTGCCAGCTCACCACAGGGACAGGGGGCGCCGGGCACTGAAGCTTTCTTT | CASSPQGQGAPGTEAFF
few | TRBJ2-7 | TRBV9 | TRBD1 | TGTGCCAGGGACAGGGGGCTTCCCGAGCAGTACTTC | CARDRGLPEQYF
many | TRBJ2-1 | TRBV20-1 | NA | TGCAGTGCGCCGGTACCGAGCTCCTACAATGAGCAGTTCTTC | CSAPVPSSYNEQFF
NA | TRBJ1-1 | TRBV5-1 | TRBD1 | TGCGCCAGCAGAAGGGACAGGGTCTTAACTGAAGCTTTCTTT | CASRRDRVLTEAFF
many | TRBJ1-2 | TRBV7-2 | TRBD1 | TGTGCCAGCACCCTAGGCCCCGGGACAGACTATGGCTACACCTTC | CASTLGPGTDYGYTF
many | TRBJ2-1 | TRBV4-1 | NA | TGTGCCAGCAGCCAAGGGAGGAGCTCCTACAATGAGCAGTTCTTC | CASSQGRSSYNEQFF
many | TRBJ1-5 | TRBV7-2 | NA | TGTGCCAGCAGCTTAGGGTCCAGTGGGGGGGTCAATCAGCCCCAGCATTTT | CASSLGSSGGVNQPQHF
many | TRBJ2-5 | TRBV20-1 | TRBD2 | TGCAGTGTGCCTAGCGGGAGTAGGGAGACCCAGTACTTC | CSVPSGSRETQYF
NA | TRBJ2-7 | TRBV5-1 | TRBD1 | TGCGCCAGTCAATCGGGACAGTCTTACGAGCAGTACTTC | CASQSGQSYEQYF
many | TRBJ2-5 | TRBV5-1 | TRBD1 | TGCGCCAGCAGCTTGGCCGGGGACAGGGACAGAGAGACCCAGTACTTC | CASSLAGDRDRETQYF
many | TRBJ2-3 | TRBV11-3 | TRBD2 | TGTGCCAGCAGCCCACTAGCGGGGGCTAGCACAGATACGCAGTATTTT | CASSPLAGASTDTQYF
NA | TRBJ1-4 | TRBV10-2 | NA | TGCGCCAGCAGCAGAGGAGGCAGGGTTGCTGAAAAACTGTTTTTT | CASSRGGRVAEKLFF
NA | TRBJ2-7 | TRBV20-1 | TRBD2 | TGCAGTGCTGCCCCTCTAGCGGGAGACTACGAGCAGTACTTC | CSAAPLAGDYEQYF
NA | TRBJ2-6 | TRBV11-3 | TRBD1 | TGTGCCAGCAGCAAAGGGACAGGAAGTGGGGCCAACGTCCTGACTTTC | CASSKGTGSGANVLTF
few | TRBJ2-7 | TRBV20-1 | TRBD2 | TGCAGTGCCCTAGCGGGAGGGTTCTACGAGCAGTACTTC | CSALAGGFYEQYF